One and the same sample provided the 21 T cell receptor beta chains below, sequenced in a study of blood T cell repertoires in COVID-19. Profiling relied on immunoSEQ multiplex PCR, and the TCRdb table lists in-frame clones only, not all of them. Here the sample spans about 120,000 clones, 80% to 90% being singletons. Input material: peripheral blood. Source of these receptors: a woman aged 70-85 years with acute or convalescent COVID-19.

The CDR3 DNA is TGTGCCAGCAGACTACCGGGACTTACCTACGAGCAGTACTTC. This codes for CASRLPGLTYEQYF. The chain carries TRBV6-5 and TRBJ2-7, with D maybe TRBD2 (6 bases). The V end was cut by 6 bases, the J end by 2 bases, with 14 bases between. This CDR3 is 14 amino acids long. Germline V gene data show CDR1 as MNHEY and CDR2 as SVGAGI.

A few counts support this clone. The genes are TRBV28 and TRBJ1-4; 11 bases are a match to TRBD1. The CDR3 sequence is 14 residues long. The germline gives CDR1 MDHEN, CDR2 SYDVKM. With V trimmed by 4 bases and J by 8 bases, 3 bases remained unmatched. The CDR3 loop is CASSSGQGDEKLFF. CDR3 sequence (DNA): TGTGCCAGCAGTTCGGGACAGGGGGACGAAAAACTGTTTTTT.

CDR3 DNA sequence: TGTGCCAGCAGCCCCGACACCTGGGACACTGAAGCTTTCTTT. This translates into CASSPDTWDTEAFF. This chain joins TRBV7-6 and TRBJ1-1; D unresolved. V dropped 5 bases and J dropped 3 bases, with 13 bases sitting between them. The germline gives CDR1 SGHVS, CDR2 FNYEAQ. The CDR3 spans 14 residues.

This clone was seen only once. The chain is built from TRBV28 and TRBJ1-1, with 7 bases aligning to TRBD1. J was trimmed by 4 bases and V by 6 bases; bases with no gene match: 11. This CDR3 spans 15 amino acids. Per the germline V gene, CDR1 is MDHEN and CDR2 is SYDVKM. The CDR3, as DNA: TGTGCCAGCAGCACCCCTAGACAGGGCGGCACTGAAGCTTTCTTT. Amino acid sequence: CASSTPRQGGTEAFF.

This chain links TRBV7-9 with TRBJ1-1; tentatively, D is TRBD1 (5 bases). With 6 bases removed from V and 4 bases from J, the gap between germline ends came to 6 bases. The CDR3 consists of 11 residues. The germline V gene encodes CDR1 SEHNR and CDR2 FQNEAQ (reference sequence). CDR3 sequence (DNA): TGTGCCAGCAGGGGGGGCACTGAAGCTTTCTTT. Translated: CASRGGTEAFF.

The chain has TRBV18 and TRBJ1-2; D possibly corresponds to TRBD1 (6 bases). This CDR3 has 15 residues. Germline-derived CDR1 and CDR2 are KGHSH and LQKENI. V lost 1 base, J lost 3 bases, and 12 bases lay in between. The CDR3 is CASSPRTEGDYGYTF. The CDR3 DNA follows: TGTGCCAGCTCACCACGGACAGAGGGTGACTATGGCTACACCTTC.

The gene calls are TRBV5-1 and TRBJ2-7, with D hard to call. Trimming stripped 1 base from V and 0 bases from J, with 14 bases between. The CDR3 extends over 16 amino acids. Germline CDR1 SGHRS, CDR2 YFSETQ. The CDR3 is CASSLRGPLSSYEQYF. For the CDR3, the DNA is TGCGCCAGCAGCTTGCGCGGCCCCCTGAGCTCCTACGAGCAGTACTTC.

The chain recombines TRBV21-1 with TRBJ1-1; the table assigns TRBD1, which was not confirmed against the DNA. TRBV21-1 is termed a pseudogene. The CDR3 spans 19 residues. CDR3 nucleotides: TGTGCCAGCAGCAAAGCGGGGGCCGGGGTGGCCCGTATTCGGACTGAAGCTTTCTTT. Encoded protein: CASSKAGAGVARIRTEAFF.

The V call is TRBV14, the J call TRBJ2-7; 8 nucleotides match TRBD2. Trimming took 1 base from V and 2 from J; bases not matched to a gene: 7. Germline CDR1 SGHDN, CDR2 FVKESK. This CDR3 spans 16 amino acids. The CDR3 loop is CASSQGGSGVPYEQYF. The CDR3 DNA follows: TGTGCCAGCAGCCAAGGGGGTAGCGGGGTTCCCTACGAGCAGTACTTC.

The V and J genes are TRBV30 and TRBJ1-2; D unclear. V dropped 3 bases and J dropped 2 bases, with 16 bases sitting between them. The CDR3 has 15 residues. The germline V gene encodes CDR1 GTSNPN and CDR2 SVGIG (reference sequence). The CDR3 protein is CAWSTKDKRNYGYTF. CDR3 bases: TGTGCCTGGAGCACAAAAGATAAACGCAACTATGGCTACACCTTC.

The CDR3: CASSQGARGYTF. The CDR3 coding sequence is TGTGCCAGCAGTCAGGGGGCTCGCGGCTACACCTTC. This sequence joins TRBV6-5 and TRBJ1-2; 8 nucleotides line up with TRBD1. The CDR3 contains 12 residues. Germline trimming cut 5 bases from V and 8 bases from J; bases unmatched to any gene: 4. Germline CDR1 and CDR2: MNHEY and SVGAGI.

The chain couples TRBV7-9 to TRBJ1-2; the match to TRBD1 covers 12 bases. Germline-derived CDR1 and CDR2 are SEHNR and FQNEAQ (reference sequence). Unmatched junction bases numbered 7, after V lost 4 bases and J lost 7 bases. This CDR3 is 15 amino acids long. Here the CDR3 DNA reads TGTGCCAGCAGCTCCGCCGGGACAGGGGGCCTTGGCTACACCTTC. It codes for CASSSAGTGGLGYTF.

This clone was counted once. This chain joins TRBV4-1 and TRBJ2-1; a weak D match, TRBD2 (7 bases). This CDR3 is 14 amino acids long. V shed 1 base and J shed 6 bases, with 10 bases lying between them. Germline V gives CDR1 MGHRA, CDR2 YSYEKL. In nucleotides, the CDR3 is TGCGCCAGCAGCCAAGGGGGGGGCGTCAATGAGCAGTTCTTC. Translation gives CASSQGGGVNEQFF.

This chain joins TRBV27 and TRBJ1-3; D remains ambiguous. Trimming stripped 2 bases from V and 2 bases from J, with 7 bases between. Germline-derived CDR1 and CDR2 are MNHEY and SMNVEV (reference sequence). The CDR3 consists of 14 residues. The CDR3 nucleotides are TGTGCCAGCAGTTTAGGTGCAGCTGGAAACACCATATATTTT. It is translated as CASSLGAAGNTIYF.

This clone was observed a few times. V gene TRBV28 combines with J gene TRBJ1-5, with unresolved D. The V and J ends lost 2 bases and 4 bases respectively, with 6 bases between them. The CDR3 consists of 13 residues. Germline CDR1 MDHEN, CDR2 SYDVKM. The CDR3 loop is CASSLGRNQPQHF. In DNA form, the CDR3 reads TGTGCCAGCAGTTTAGGGAGAAATCAGCCCCAGCATTTT.

The V and J genes are TRBV28 and TRBJ2-7; 7 nucleotides match TRBD1. The trim removed 6 bases at V and 3 bases at J, leaving 11 bases unmatched. The germline V gene encodes CDR1 MDHEN and CDR2 SYDVKM. This CDR3 comprises 15 residues. CDR3 loop: CASRPRDRDSYEQYF. The CDR3 bases are TGTGCCAGCAGACCCAGGGACCGGGACAGCTACGAGCAGTACTTC.

The DNA of the CDR3 is TGTGCCAGCAGGGCGGGCTTAGACGGCACTGAAGCTTTCTTT. Amino acids: CASRAGLDGTEAFF. The rearrangement joins TRBV28 to TRBJ1-1; D ambiguous. CDR1 and CDR2 (germline): MDHEN, SYDVKM. The CDR3 covers 14 residues. The V end lost 6 bases, the J end lost 4 bases, and 15 bases lay between the germline ends. The full variable domain, completed using reference TRBV28 and TRBJ1-1, is DVKVTQSSRYLVKRTGEKVFLECVQDMDHENMFWYRQDPGLGLRLIYFSYDVKMKEKGDIPEGYSVSREKKERFSLILESASTNQTSMYLCASRAGLDGTEAFFGQGTRLTVV.

The chain is built from TRBV11-2 and TRBJ2-3, with D maybe TRBD2 (6 bases). This CDR3 is built from 12 residues. Germline V gives CDR1 SGHAT, CDR2 FQNNGV. Trimming pared 5 bases from V and 8 bases from J, leaving 11 bases between. In nucleotides, the CDR3 is TGTGCCAGCAGCCCAGACGGGGGTACGCAGTATTTT. It yields the protein CASSPDGGTQYF.

The V gene is TRBV29-1, the J gene TRBJ1-3; 8 positions agree with TRBD1. This CDR3 has 13 residues. Germline trimming cut 7 bases from V and 6 bases from J; bases unmatched to any gene: 8. Germline loops: CDR1 SQVTM, CDR2 ANQGSEA. CDR3: CSAGQGSINTIYF. The CDR3 nucleotides read TGCAGCGCCGGACAGGGTAGTATAAACACCATATATTTT.

This rearrangement joins TRBV11-3 to TRBJ2-3, with D tentatively TRBD1 (6 bases). This CDR3 has 14 residues. Germline-derived CDR1 and CDR2 are SGHNT and YENEEA. V was clipped by 5 bases and J by 1 base, with 10 bases between them. The CDR3 DNA follows: TGTGCCAGCAGCACCTCAGGGGGCACAGATACGCAGTATTTT. As protein: CASSTSGGTDTQYF.

This clone is a singleton in its sample. The chain combines TRBV5-4 with TRBJ1-1, with a weak D call TRBD1 (6 bases). Trimming took off 4 bases at V and 3 bases at J, with 19 bases between the two ends. CDR1 and CDR2 from the germline V gene are SGHNT and YYREEE (reference sequence). CDR3 length: 16 amino acids. The CDR3 protein is CASSPGGGARDTEAFF. The CDR3 region has the DNA TGTGCCAGCAGCCCGGGGGGGGGCGCACGGGACACTGAAGCTTTCTTT. Variable domain in full (rest from reference TRBV5-4 and TRBJ1-1): ETGVTQSPTHLIKTRGQQVTLRCSSQSGHNTVSWYQQALGQGPQFIFQYYREEENGRGNFPPRFSGLQFPNYSSELNVNALELDDSALYLCASSPGGGARDTEAFFGQGTRLTVV.